Below are 15 T cell receptor beta chains sequenced from a single sample in a study of T cell responses to AZD1222 COVID-19 vaccine. The data were produced by immunoSEQ multiplex PCR, yet TCRdb's version contains in-frame clones alone and is incomplete. Among approximately 180,000 clones listed, 90% were seen once. The sample in question was peripheral blood, obtained on day 0 of AZD1222 vaccination. The receptors stem from an adult in good health.

The chain employs TRBV7-9 and TRBJ1-6; 9 bases fit TRBD1. V lost 5 bases to trimming and J lost 9 bases; unmatched junction nucleotides: 2. CDR1 is SEHNR, CDR2 FQNEAQ, per germline (reference sequence). This CDR3 comprises 13 residues. DNA for the CDR3: TGTGCCAGCAGCCTGACAGGGGGTTCACCCCTCCACTTT. Its translation is CASSLTGGSPLHF.

The rearrangement uses TRBV28 and TRBJ1-5; D is undetermined. The CDR3 loop spans 15 amino acids. V shed 1 base and J shed 0 bases, with 7 bases lying between them. CDR1 and CDR2 (germline): MDHEN, SYDVKM. The CDR3, as DNA: TGTGCCAGCAGTTTATCACTGCATAGCAATCAGCCCCAGCATTTT. Translating it yields CASSLSLHSNQPQHF.

The chain couples TRBV4-2 to TRBJ1-4, with 8 bases fitting TRBD1. Germline V gene lookup returns CDR1 LGHNA and CDR2 YNFKEQ. V shed 4 bases, J shed 7 bases, and the junction held 5 bases outside the gene matches. The CDR3 is made up of 14 amino acids. The CDR3 DNA reads as TGTGCCAGCAGCCGCGACAGGGGACGTGAAAAACTGTTTTTT. As protein: CASSRDRGREKLFF.

The V and J genes are TRBV6-5 and TRBJ2-3; no clear D gene. Germline V gene sequence: CDR1 MNHEY, CDR2 SVGAGI. The V end was cut by 0 bases, the J end by 8 bases, with 18 bases between. The CDR3 extends over 16 amino acids. CDR3 protein: CASSYSFPPSKSTQYF. The CDR3 DNA reads as TGTGCCAGCAGTTACTCTTTCCCGCCGTCGAAAAGTACGCAGTATTTT.

V gene TRBV28 combines with J gene TRBJ2-2, with 8 bases that match TRBD1. Germline V CDR1 and CDR2: MDHEN, SYDVKM. The CDR3 consists of 15 residues. Germline trimming cut 6 bases from V and 7 bases from J; bases unmatched to any gene: 10. CDR3 amino acids: CASRTPDRDGGELFF. The CDR3 DNA sequence: TGTGCCAGCAGGACGCCGGACAGGGATGGCGGGGAGCTGTTTTTT.

The chain couples TRBV28 to TRBJ1-2; D call uncertain. Per germline, CDR1 MDHEN and CDR2 SYDVKM. V lost 2 bases, J lost 0 bases, and 7 bases lay in between. This CDR3 comprises 14 residues. Written as DNA, the CDR3 is TGTGCCAGCAGTTTACAGGCCACTAACTATGGCTACACCTTC. Its protein is CASSLQATNYGYTF.

The J gene is TRBJ2-1, the V gene TRBV24-1, with 9 nucleotides matching TRBD1. Germline trimming cut 1 base from V and 1 base from J; bases unmatched to any gene: 4. The CDR3 loop spans 17 amino acids. Germline CDR1 is KGHDR and CDR2 is SFDVKD. The CDR3 sequence is CATSDFKGQGSYNEQFF. The CDR3 DNA reads TGTGCCACCAGTGATTTCAAAGGACAGGGGTCCTACAATGAGCAGTTCTTC.

This chain joins TRBV6-6 and TRBJ2-2; 10 positions agree with TRBD1. This CDR3 is built from 14 residues. J lost 5 bases, V lost 6 bases, and 3 bases had no gene match. Germline CDR1 is MNHNY and CDR2 is SVGAGI (reference sequence). The CDR3 loop is CASRTGGETGELFF. CDR3 nucleotides: TGTGCCAGCAGGACAGGGGGCGAGACCGGGGAGCTGTTTTTT.

The rearrangement joins TRBV3-1 (or the pseudogene TRBV3-2) to TRBJ1-3; no reliable D call. Per the germline V gene, CDR1 is LGHDT and CDR2 is YNNKEL (reference sequence). Trimming stripped 4 bases from V and 1 base from J, with 8 bases between. The CDR3 runs 14 residues. The CDR3 spells CASSLSTSGNTIYF. The CDR3 DNA reads TGTGCCAGCAGCCTCAGTACATCTGGAAACACCATATATTTT.

J is TRBJ2-3 and V is TRBV15; unclear D gene. Trimming cost V 5 bases and J 5 bases, with 11 bases left between them. This CDR3 spans 13 amino acids. Germline assignment: CDR1 LNHNV and CDR2 YYDKDF (reference sequence). DNA of the CDR3: TGTGCCACCAGCCAAGGACCCCAAGATACGCAGTATTTT. Protein: CATSQGPQDTQYF.

The chain joins TRBV10-1 to TRBJ2-7, with D perhaps TRBD2 (6 bases). V was pared by 3 bases and J by 2 bases, with 14 bases between. This CDR3 has 15 amino acids. The germline gives CDR1 WNHNN, CDR2 SYGVQD (reference sequence). The CDR3 DNA is TGCGCCAGCAGTGATTCCGGCGGGATACCCTACGAGCAGTACTTC. It translates to CASSDSGGIPYEQYF.

The chain links TRBV28 to TRBJ1-2, with D maybe TRBD1 (6 bases). The germline V gene encodes CDR1 MDHEN and CDR2 SYDVKM. Trimming left V 5 bases short and J 8 bases short, with 9 bases between. The CDR3 length is 11 residues. The CDR3 nucleotides are TGTGCCAGCAGTGCCCAGGGGGGCTACACCTTC. Its translation is CASSAQGGYTF.

The table lists this clone with a count of one. CDR3 in amino acids: CASSLAGAHGYTF. The DNA for the CDR3 is TGTGCCAGCAGTTTAGCGGGGGCACATGGCTACACCTTC. The V gene is TRBV27, the J gene TRBJ1-2, with a weak D call TRBD1 (6 bases). The germline V gene has CDR1 MNHEY and CDR2 SMNVEV (reference sequence). This CDR3 region has 13 residues. V was shortened by 2 bases and J by 6 bases, with 10 bases between the two germline ends.

The V gene is TRBV5-4, the J gene TRBJ1-4; D remains ambiguous. V dropped 4 bases and J dropped 8 bases, with 18 bases sitting between them. Germline V gene data show CDR1 as SGHNT and CDR2 as YYREEE (reference sequence). CDR3 length equals 15 residues. The CDR3 DNA is TGTGCCAGCAGCAGGGATGTCCGGGGAAACGAAAAACTGTTTTTT. It codes for CASSRDVRGNEKLFF.

The chain has TRBV9 and TRBJ1-4; D is possibly TRBD1 (6 bases). This CDR3 spans 15 amino acids. The V and J ends lost 0 bases and 8 bases respectively, with 14 bases between them. Germline lookup yields CDR1 SGDLS and CDR2 YYNGEE. The CDR3 nucleotides are TGTGCCAGCAGCGTAGATGGGGGCGGTTACGAAAAACTGTTTTTT. Translation: CASSVDGGGYEKLFF. Full variable domain (missing parts from reference TRBV9 and TRBJ1-4): DSGVTQTPKHLITATGQRVTLRCSPRSGDLSVYWYQQSLDQGLQFLIQYYNGEERAKGNILERFSAQQFPDLHSELNLSSLELGDSALYFCASSVDGGGYEKLFFGSGTQLSVL.